This passage covers 23 T cell receptor beta chains from one sample sequenced in a study of T cell responses to AZD1222 COVID-19 vaccine. This table comes from immunoSEQ multiplex PCR, and its TCRdb copy is limited to in-frame clones, with some not included. Here the sample spans some 190,000 clones, roughly 94% being singletons. Here the sequenced sample was peripheral blood, taken 28 days after the second dose of the MenACWY control vaccine. Receptors originate from an adult who received the MenACWY meningococcal vaccine as a control.

There are a few counts of this clone. The CDR3, as DNA: TGTGCCTGGAGCGGCAGGGGAGAAAAACTGTTTTTT. Translation gives CAWSGRGEKLFF. The chain couples TRBV30 to TRBJ1-4, with a tentative D call TRBD1 (6 bases). V was trimmed by 3 bases and J by 8 bases, leaving 10 bases between them. The CDR3 contains 12 residues. The germline V gene encodes CDR1 GTSNPN and CDR2 SVGIG (reference sequence).

The chain carries TRBV9 and TRBJ2-5, with 10 bases lining up with TRBD2. Germline V CDR1 and CDR2: SGDLS, YYNGEE. CDR3 length equals 14 residues. The junction had 6 bases not matched to a gene; V was cut back by 0 bases and J by 10 bases. The CDR3 DNA reads as TGTGCCAGCAGCGTAGAAGAAGCGGGAGGGGGCCAGTACTTC. As protein: CASSVEEAGGGQYF.

The chain employs TRBV3-1 (or the pseudogene TRBV3-2) and TRBJ2-5; D might be TRBD2 (6 bases). The CDR3 totals 14 residues. Trimming cost V 4 bases and J 0 bases, with 9 bases left between them. Germline CDR1 and CDR2: LGHDT and YNNKEL (reference sequence). CDR3 bases: TGTGCCAGCAGCCTAGCGGACCACCAAGAGACCCAGTACTTC. This translates into CASSLADHQETQYF.

This chain joins TRBV30 and TRBJ2-2, with D uncertain. CDR3 length: 14 residues. With 4 bases removed from V and 0 bases from J, the gap between germline ends came to 9 bases. Looked up from germline, CDR1 is GTSNPN and CDR2 is SVGIG (reference sequence). CDR3 loop: CAWNSVPNTGELFF. CDR3 DNA sequence: TGTGCCTGGAACAGCGTCCCGAACACCGGGGAGCTGTTTTTT. The full variable domain, rest sourced from reference TRBV30 and TRBJ2-2, is SQTIHQWPATLVQPVGSPLSLECTVEGTSNPNLYWYRQAAGRGLQLLFYSVGIGQISSEVPQNLSASRPQDRQFILSSKKLLLSDSGFYLCAWNSVPNTGELFFGEGSRLTVL.

A single count supports this clone. The CDR3 is CASSFGGGLGNEKLFF. The CDR3 region has the DNA TGTGCCAGTAGTTTTGGAGGAGGGTTGGGGAATGAAAAACTGTTTTTT. The chain employs TRBV19 and TRBJ1-4; no clear D gene. Germline CDR1 and CDR2: LNHDA and SQIVND (reference sequence). The CDR3 is 16 residues long. V was pared by 5 bases and J by 5 bases, with 18 bases between.

This chain uses TRBV6-5 with TRBJ1-5; D gene uncertain. The V and J ends lost 6 bases and 0 bases respectively, with 12 bases between them. CDR3 length: 15 residues. The germline V gene has CDR1 MNHEY and CDR2 SVGAGI. In DNA form, the CDR3 reads TGTGCCAGCAGGCCCTACGTCGATAGCAATCAGCCCCAGCATTTT. Amino acid sequence: CASRPYVDSNQPQHF.

This clone was counted a single time. The chain links TRBV19 to TRBJ2-7; tentatively, D is TRBD1 (6 bases). Trimming removed 7 bases at V and 2 bases at J, with 15 bases between. Germline V gene sequence: CDR1 LNHDA, CDR2 SQIVND (reference sequence). The CDR3 is 14 amino acids. CDR3 DNA sequence: TGTGCCAGTACCGTCGGGGCAGGGGCCTACGAGCAGTACTTC. This encodes CASTVGAGAYEQYF.

This clone has more than one count but fewer than ten. The chain recombines TRBV3-1 (or the pseudogene TRBV3-2) with TRBJ1-6, with a tentative D call TRBD1 (6 bases). This CDR3 has 17 amino acids. The germline gives CDR1 LGHDT, CDR2 YNNKEL (reference sequence). Deletions cut 4 bases from V and 4 bases from J, with 17 bases between. In nucleotides, the CDR3 is TGTGCCAGCAGCCGGGGGCCCGGGGCCAGATATAATTCACCCCTCCACTTT. It specifies CASSRGPGARYNSPLHF.

The chain links TRBV4-1 to TRBJ1-4; D is undetermined. Germline lookup yields CDR1 MGHRA and CDR2 YSYEKL. The CDR3 has 14 residues. Trimming took off 1 base at V and 10 bases at J, with 13 bases between the two ends. CDR3 coding DNA: TGCGCCAGCAGCCAAGCGGCCAGCCCCCTAAAACTGTTTTTT. Translating it yields CASSQAASPLKLFF.

This chain links TRBV6-1 with TRBJ2-5; TRBD1 matches at 7 bases. The CDR3 has 14 residues. CDR1 and CDR2 (germline): MNHNS, SASEGT. Trimming cost V 4 bases and J 4 bases; bases outside gene matches: 6. The CDR3 sequence: CASSATTGRETQYF. Written as DNA, the CDR3 is TGTGCCAGCAGTGCTACGACAGGGCGAGAGACCCAGTACTTC.

V gene TRBV28 combines with J gene TRBJ2-7, with TRBD2 matching 7 bases. The CDR3 runs 14 residues. The J segment lost 3 bases and the V segment lost 6 bases, leaving 8 bases of the junction unmatched. Germline-derived CDR1 and CDR2 are MDHEN and SYDVKM. The CDR3 bases are TGTGCCAGCAGAACGGGAGGTGGTGTCTACGAGCAGTACTTC. Translation gives CASRTGGGVYEQYF.

The gene calls are TRBV7-2 and TRBJ1-1; 9 nucleotides agree with TRBD1. This CDR3 spans 13 amino acids. The germline gives CDR1 SGHTA, CDR2 FQGNSA. With V trimmed by 3 bases and J by 8 bases, 4 bases remained unmatched. The CDR3 loop is CASSLGQGGEAFF. The DNA of the CDR3 is TGTGCCAGCAGCTTGGGACAGGGTGGAGAAGCTTTCTTT.

In DNA form, the CDR3 reads TGTGCCAGCAGTGAAGGACAGGGAGCCTACGAGCAGTACTTC. Protein: CASSEGQGAYEQYF. The chain combines TRBV2 with TRBJ2-7, with TRBD1 matching 7 bases. V dropped 1 base and J dropped 2; count of bases not matched to a gene: 2. Germline V gene data show CDR1 as SNHLY and CDR2 as FYNNEI. This CDR3 is built from 14 residues. The full variable domain, in which reference TRBV2 and TRBJ2-7 provide the parts outside the CDR3, is EPEVTQTPSHQVTQMGQEVILRCVPISNHLYFYWYRQILGQKVEFLVSFYNNEISEKSEIFDDQFSVERPDGSNFTLKIRSTKLEDSAMYFCASSEGQGAYEQYFGPGTRLTVT.

The CDR3 sequence: CASSIRSGGSGSPLHF. The CDR3 nucleotides read TGTGCCAGCAGCATACGATCAGGGGGTTCAGGATCACCCCTCCACTTT. The rearrangement uses TRBV28 and TRBJ1-6; 7 bases match TRBD1. The CDR3 runs to 16 residues. Germline CDR1 is MDHEN and CDR2 is SYDVKM. The V gene end was trimmed by 6 bases and the J gene end by 10 bases; junction bases not matched to a gene: 15. Based on the CDR3 plus reference TRBV28 and TRBJ1-6, the full variable domain is DVKVTQSSRYLVKRTGEKVFLECVQDMDHENMFWYRQDPGLGLRLIYFSYDVKMKEKGDIPEGYSVSREKKERFSLILESASTNQTSMYLCASSIRSGGSGSPLHFGNGTRLTVT.

This clone was found a few times. The V call is TRBV5-1, the J call TRBJ2-7, with 11 positions matching TRBD1. The germline CDR1 and CDR2 sequences are SGHRS and YFSETQ. This CDR3 is built from 15 residues. The V and J ends lost 4 bases and 4 bases, in that order; junction bases with no gene match: 7. CDR3 loop: CASSARGQGEYEQYF. CDR3 bases: TGCGCCAGCAGCGCCCGGGGACAGGGGGAGTACGAGCAGTACTTC.

The chain couples TRBV7-2 to TRBJ2-3; D might be TRBD2 (5 bases). The CDR3 loop spans 15 amino acids. Trimming took off 6 bases at V and 0 bases at J, with 13 bases between the two ends. CDR1 is SGHTA, CDR2 FQGNSA, per germline. The CDR3 reads CASSASPPSTDTQYF. In nucleotides, the CDR3 is TGTGCCAGCAGTGCTAGCCCGCCCAGCACAGATACGCAGTATTTT.

This chain connects TRBV28 to TRBJ2-7; maybe TRBD2 (5 bases). With 4 bases removed from V and 6 bases from J, the gap between germline ends came to 7 bases. This CDR3 is 11 amino acids long. From germline, CDR1 is MDHEN and CDR2 SYDVKM. The CDR3 nucleotides are TGTGCCAGCAGTTCGGGGTTCGAGCAGTACTTC. Translation gives CASSSGFEQYF. Combining the CDR3 with reference TRBV28 and TRBJ2-7 gives the whole variable domain DVKVTQSSRYLVKRTGEKVFLECVQDMDHENMFWYRQDPGLGLRLIYFSYDVKMKEKGDIPEGYSVSREKKERFSLILESASTNQTSMYLCASSSGFEQYFGPGTRLTVT.

This clone was counted once. The chain is built from TRBV15 and TRBJ2-1; a possible D gene is TRBD2 (7 bases). CDR1 and CDR2 from the germline V gene are LNHNV and YYDKDF (reference sequence). Trimming pared 7 bases from V and 2 bases from J, leaving 15 bases between. CDR3 length: 15 amino acids. The CDR3 region is CATTPRGATYNEQFF. The DNA of the CDR3 is TGTGCCACCACCCCCCGGGGGGCCACCTACAATGAGCAGTTCTTC.

The V gene is TRBV9, the J gene TRBJ1-4, with D perhaps matching TRBD1 (6 bases). V gave up 0 bases and J gave up 6 bases, with 15 bases separating them. There are 16 residues in the CDR3. CDR1 and CDR2 from the germline V gene are SGDLS and YYNGEE. Here the CDR3 reads CASSVGQGGKHEKLFF. The DNA of the CDR3 is TGTGCCAGCAGCGTAGGACAAGGGGGGAAGCATGAAAAACTGTTTTTT.

The sample holds one count of this clone. The chain recombines TRBV28 with TRBJ2-1; TRBD1 matches 7 bases. With V trimmed by 5 bases and J by 3 bases, 4 bases remained unmatched. Germline V gives CDR1 MDHEN, CDR2 SYDVKM. The CDR3 loop spans 14 amino acids. Written as DNA, the CDR3 is TGTGCCAGCAGTAACAACAGGGGCTACAATGAGCAGTTCTTC. This translates into CASSNNRGYNEQFF.

CDR3 region: CASSEDQSYNSPLHF. DNA of the CDR3: TGTGCCAGCAGTGAGGATCAGTCGTACAATTCACCCCTCCACTTT. The chain combines TRBV6-1 with TRBJ1-6; D remains unclear. Germline V gene lookup returns CDR1 MNHNS and CDR2 SASEGT. This CDR3 is built from 15 residues. V was pared by 3 bases and J by 7 bases, with 13 bases between.

The J gene is TRBJ1-1, the V gene TRBV19; a weak D match, TRBD1 (5 bases). Trimming cost V 7 bases and J 2 bases, with 14 bases left between them. CDR3 length: 14 amino acids. CDR1 and CDR2 from the germline V gene are LNHDA and SQIVND (reference sequence). This CDR3 reads CASTVERGNTEAFF. CDR3 coding DNA: TGTGCCAGTACCGTCGAGAGGGGAAACACTGAAGCTTTCTTT.

This chain connects TRBV7-8 to TRBJ2-1, with 10 bases that match TRBD2. CDR1 is SGHVS and CDR2 is FQNEAQ in the germline V gene. Trimming removed 2 bases from V and 3 bases from J; junction bases left unmatched: 1. The CDR3 contains 15 residues. The CDR3 protein is CASSLTSGIYNEQFF. The CDR3 DNA is TGTGCCAGCAGCTTAACTAGCGGGATCTACAATGAGCAGTTCTTC.